The sequence of this T cell receptor beta chain was determined in a study of blood T cell repertoires in COVID-19. Sequencing was performed with immunoSEQ multiplex PCR; in TCRdb, only in-frame clones are kept and a portion is missing. This sample has roughly 150,000 clones, with about 87% found just once. This clone appeared once. Other DNA sequences in the same sample also yield this CDR3. V was clipped by 3 bases and J by 0 bases, with 8 bases between them. This CDR3 contains 15 residues. Germline assignment: CDR1 LGHDT and CDR2 YNNKEL (reference sequence). Material for sequencing was peripheral blood. The TCR sequence derives from a woman of 80 years or more with COVID-19, enrolled during active disease. This chain links TRBV3-1 (or the pseudogene TRBV3-2) with TRBJ1-4, with D maybe TRBD1 (5 bases). Written as DNA, the CDR3 is TGTGCCAGCAGCCAGACGGGGGCAACTAATGAAAAACTGTTTTTT. Translation: CASSQTGATNEKLFF.